This TCR beta chain emerged from a study of Ad26.COV2.S vaccination and SARS-CoV-2 variants. The overall study: COV1001, an Ad26.COV2.S trial, supplied this vaccine-arm donor. Study results and limitations: It was found that vaccine and placebo recipients had similar non-spike TCR breadth. Possible underestimation of total T cell responses by the TCR breadth and depth analyses was noted. The authors reported substantial breadth in spike-specific CD8+ and CD4+ T cell responses after vaccination.

As concerns this clone: Its antigen is unidentified.

Stated treatment: over 15 received Ad26.COV2.S at low or high dose, single or two shots; 5 received placebo; per-sample allocation not given. Day 63 after the first injection of vaccine or placebo was the sampling time. Generated by immunoSEQ multiplex PCR, the TCRdb table keeps only in-frame clones and is missing some. The table has 350,000 to 450,000 clones, over 75% seen once. The sample was peripheral blood, taken in a trial of Ad26.COV2.S vaccine versus placebo. This receptor was taken from a person between 18 and 60 years old who received the Ad26.COV2.S COVID-19 vaccine or a placebo.

The CDR3 loop reads CASSAAVLGAGELFF. Here the CDR3 DNA reads TGCGCCAGCAGCGCGGCGGTTCTAGGAGCCGGGGAGCTGTTTTTT. This chain connects TRBV5-1 to TRBJ2-2, with unresolved D. CDR3 length equals 15 residues. Germline values: CDR1 SGHRS, CDR2 YFSETQ. V lost 4 bases to trimming and J lost 6 bases, with 16 bases between them.